This T cell receptor beta chain was identified in a study of T cell repertoires and HLA-DP antigens. The method was immunoSEQ multiplex PCR; TCRdb's version includes in-frame clones alone and lacks a portion of them. The sample carries 1,500 to 2,000 clones, more than 65% recorded once. After approximately 16 days, CD4+ cells were restimulated around 25 h with the same allogeneic DPB1. Cells were stimulated with HeLa cells transduced with HLA-DPA1/DPB1, HLA-DM, invariant chain and CD80. Findings of the study overall: Against one allele, clones undetected before culture averaged 36.3%; against the other, approximately 51%.

The CDR3 is 17 residues long. In germline, CDR1 is LGHNA, CDR2 YSLEER. After removal of 1 base from V and 7 bases from J, the junction contained 7 bases not matched to a gene. The receptor comes from a man between 45 and 60 years old in good health and CMV-seronegative. The V call is TRBV4-3, the J call TRBJ2-1; 13 bases are shared with TRBD2. Sequenced sample: CD137- CD4+ T cells from cultured PBMCs. CDR3 in amino acids: CASSQAPGLAGANEQFF. The CDR3, as DNA: TGCGCCAGCAGCCAAGCCCCTGGACTAGCGGGAGCGAATGAGCAGTTCTTC.